The rows below give T cell receptor beta chains drawn from one sample of a study of OX40 agonist ivuxolimab in advanced cancers. Profiling relied on immunoSEQ multiplex PCR, and the TCRdb table lists in-frame clones only, not all of them. This table has 65,000 to 70,000 clones, roughly nine tenths appearing once. The material was CD4+ or CD8+ T cells sorted from blood, obtained in a trial of the OX40 agonist ivuxolimab. The receptors were gathered from an adult with an advanced solid tumor such as melanoma, head and neck, liver or kidney cancer. Each CDR3 is given with its conserved first and last residue. Each record gives: CDR3 protein, CDR3 DNA, J gene, D gene, V gene. A D gene is named only where the DNA matches it firmly.

CASSEGRFTKQYF,TGTGCCAGCAGTGAAGGACGGTTTACGAAGCAGTACTTC,TRBJ2-7,.,TRBV6-4
CASSGAGTGARIFEKLFF,TGTGCCAGTAGTGGCGCCGGGACAGGGGCCCGGATTTTTGAAAAACTGTTTTTT,TRBJ1-4,TRBD1,TRBV19
CAISDSGARGNTIYF,TGTGCCATCAGTGACTCAGGGGCGCGAGGAAACACCATATATTTT,TRBJ1-3,.,TRBV10-3
CSARQGITSTDTQYF,TGCAGCGCCCGACAGGGGATAACTAGCACAGATACGCAGTATTTT,TRBJ2-3,TRBD1,TRBV29-1
CASSSPGGTGSHTQYF,TGTGCCAGCAGCTCCCCCGGGGGGACAGGGAGTCATACGCAGTATTTT,TRBJ2-3,TRBD1,TRBV9
CASSQAGPYNEQFF,TGTGCCAGCAGCCAGGCGGGTCCCTACAATGAGCAGTTCTTC,TRBJ2-1,.,TRBV14
CASSRAGANVLTF,TGTGCCAGCAGCAGAGCTGGGGCCAACGTCCTGACTTTC,TRBJ2-6,.,TRBV27
CASSQVEGTQYF,TGCGCCAGCAGCCAGGTGGAAGGGACCCAGTACTTC,TRBJ2-5,.,TRBV5-1
CASSSGTQSYNEQFF,TGTGCCAGCAGCTCCGGGACGCAATCCTACAATGAGCAGTTCTTC,TRBJ2-1,.,TRBV11-2
CASSLIAGVQETQYF,TGTGCCAGCAGTCTCATAGCGGGAGTGCAAGAGACCCAGTACTTC,TRBJ2-5,TRBD2,TRBV27
CASSFRTGLFNEQFF,TGTGCCAGCAGCTTTAGGACGGGACTCTTCAATGAGCAGTTCTTC,TRBJ2-1,.,TRBV7-9